This paragraph reports one T cell receptor beta chain. The sample is drawn from a study of shared T cell receptors in the human thymus. The assay was immunoSEQ multiplex PCR, and TCRdb's table has in-frame clones only and misses some. The table records hundreds of thousands of clones, about four fifths of them present only once. The CDR3 sequence is 15 residues long. The V and J ends lost 8 bases and 2 bases respectively, with 19 bases between them. Germline assignment: CDR1 MNHEY and CDR2 SMNVEV (reference sequence). The same data also contributed to another study, on human thymus T cells.

This chain joins TRBV27 and TRBJ2-7, with D possibly TRBD1 on 6 matching bases. The source of this sequence is a boy under two years old with a congenital heart defect. Sequencing was done on a sample of thymocytes. This chain's CDR3 is CASANSGQPPYEQYF. The CDR3, as DNA: TGTGCCAGCGCGAACTCAGGACAGCCTCCCTACGAGCAGTACTTC.